The 26 T cell receptor beta chains reported below all come from one sample, sequenced in a study of CD8+ T cells in alopecia areata. TCR sequencing used cDNA made by reverse transcription of extracted RNA. Generated by immunoSEQ multiplex PCR, the TCRdb table keeps only in-frame clones and is missing some. The sample gives 180,000 or so clones, approximately 50% of which show up once; 10% is in the top ten. Treatment reported: oral pan-JAK inhibitor, 5-10 mg twice daily. Specimen: CD8+ T cells sorted from blood, collected at roughly week 53, from a patient treated with tofacitinib. The receptors were gathered from a human donor with alopecia areata.

The rearrangement links TRBV12-5 to TRBJ1-2, with D maybe TRBD1 (6 bases). The germline V and J ends were trimmed by 1 base and 2 bases, with 11 bases remaining between them. In germline, CDR1 is LGHNT, CDR2 FRNRAP. The CDR3 length is 15 residues. The CDR3 is CASGLAGVGNYGYTF. CDR3 sequence (DNA): TGTGCTAGTGGTTTGGCAGGGGTCGGAAACTATGGCTACACCTTC.

The chain couples TRBV23-1 to TRBJ2-7, with TRBD2 identical over 13 bases. TRBV23-1 is recorded as an ORF, its role being uncertain. V lost 4 bases and J lost 1; bases outside the gene matches: 4. This CDR3 contains 16 residues. CDR3 coding DNA: TGCGCCAGCAGTCCCCGGACTAGCGGGGGTTCCTACGAGCAGTACTTC. Protein sequence: CASSPRTSGGSYEQYF.

This chain joins TRBV4-3 and TRBJ1-2, with D uncertain. The V and J ends lost 0 bases and 4 bases respectively, with 6 bases between them. The CDR3 is 13 amino acids. Germline V gives CDR1 LGHNA, CDR2 YSLEER. CDR3 sequence reads: CASSQDLAYGYTF. In DNA, the CDR3 is TGCGCCAGCAGCCAAGACCTGGCCTATGGCTACACCTTC.

The chain links TRBV4-1 to TRBJ1-6; the D is unclear. The CDR3 length is 16 residues. The germline V and J ends were trimmed by 0 bases and 9 bases, with 15 bases remaining between them. CDR1 is MGHRA and CDR2 is YSYEKL in the germline V gene. CDR3 residues: CASSQDQLGIGSPLHF. Here the CDR3 DNA reads TGCGCCAGCAGCCAAGATCAACTGGGTATAGGTTCACCCCTCCACTTT.

The rearrangement joins TRBV25-1 to TRBJ2-3; possible D gene TRBD1, 6 bases. Germline V gene lookup returns CDR1 MGHDK and CDR2 SYGVNS. This CDR3 spans 15 amino acids. The V and J ends lost 5 bases and 4 bases respectively, with 16 bases between them. This CDR3 reads CASSPRQDIPDTQYF. The DNA for the CDR3 is TGTGCCAGCAGTCCTAGACAGGATATCCCAGATACGCAGTATTTT.

The chain is built from TRBV29-1 and TRBJ2-1, with a weak D call TRBD2 (5 bases). V shed 4 bases and J shed 8 bases, with 12 bases lying between them. This CDR3 comprises 12 residues. The germline V gene has CDR1 SQVTM and CDR2 ANQGSEA. For the CDR3, the DNA is TGCAGCGTTGGACGAGGGTTGTATGAGCAGTTCTTC. Amino acids: CSVGRGLYEQFF.

The chain carries TRBV11-2 and TRBJ2-3, with TRBD1 matching 9 bases. Germline CDR1 is SGHAT and CDR2 is FQNNGV. J was trimmed by 2 bases and V by 4 bases; bases with no gene match: 7. This CDR3 is 16 amino acids long. The CDR3 sequence is CASSWETGGNTDTQYF. CDR3 DNA sequence: TGTGCCAGCAGCTGGGAGACAGGGGGGAACACAGATACGCAGTATTTT.

This clone was picked up a small number of times. This sequence joins TRBV30 and TRBJ1-4; no reliable D call. Germline CDR1 is GTSNPN and CDR2 is SVGIG (reference sequence). V gave up 3 bases and J gave up 0 bases, with 14 bases separating them. The CDR3 runs to 16 residues. The CDR3 DNA follows: TGTGCCTGGAGCGTCCCTGATGAGGCAACTAATGAAAAACTGTTTTTT. Its protein is CAWSVPDEATNEKLFF.

This clone was picked up a small number of times. The rearrangement joins TRBV19 to TRBJ2-3; TRBD2 is a possible D gene (6 bases). V gave up 3 bases and J gave up 4 bases, with 11 bases separating them. This CDR3 is built from 14 residues. Germline-derived CDR1 and CDR2 are LNHDA and SQIVND (reference sequence). As DNA, the CDR3 is TGTGCCAGTAGTATTGGAGGGGACGCAGATACGCAGTATTTT. This encodes CASSIGGDADTQYF.

V usage is TRBV30 and J usage is TRBJ2-5, with 13 bases aligning to TRBD2. V shed 1 base and J 7 bases; nucleotides not matched to a gene: 6. The CDR3 sequence is 15 residues long. Germline lookup yields CDR1 GTSNPN and CDR2 SVGIG (reference sequence). The CDR3 loop is CAWSAPGLAGMTQYF. CDR3 in DNA: TGTGCCTGGAGTGCTCCGGGACTAGCGGGGATGACCCAGTACTTC.

V and J are TRBV6-5 and TRBJ2-3; D gene ambiguous. CDR3 length: 15 residues. Germline-derived CDR1 and CDR2 are MNHEY and SVGAGI. Deletions cut 8 bases from V and 8 bases from J, with 23 bases between. The CDR3 loop reads CASAHYASTDFTQYF. The CDR3 nucleotides are TGTGCCAGCGCCCACTACGCCAGCACAGATTTTACGCAGTATTTT.

The chain links TRBV7-9 to TRBJ2-7; 7 nucleotides match TRBD1. The CDR3 runs 13 residues. V lost 5 bases, J lost 5 bases, and 6 bases stayed unmatched. Germline loops: CDR1 SEHNR, CDR2 FQNEAQ (reference sequence). CDR3 DNA sequence: TGTGCCAGCAGCACTCGGACAGGAGACGAGCAGTACTTC. This sequence encodes CASSTRTGDEQYF. Based on the CDR3 plus reference TRBV7-9 and TRBJ2-7, the full variable domain is DTGVSQNPRHKITKRGQNVTFRCDPISEHNRLYWYRQTLGQGPEFLTYFQNEAQLEKSRLLSDRFSAERPKGSFSTLEIQRTEQGDSAMYLCASSTRTGDEQYFGPGTRLTVT.

The rearrangement joins TRBV21-1 to TRBJ1-1. TRBV21-1 is assigned pseudogene status. This CDR3 is built from 14 residues. This CDR3 reads CASSKGQEGTEAFF. CDR3 sequence (DNA): TGTGCCAGCAGCAAGGGCCAGGAGGGCACTGAAGCTTTCTTT.

With respect to this clone: Compared with germline, one end of the junction differs, possibly owing to a read error. The chain recombines TRBV13 with TRBJ2-7; TRBD1 agrees at 7 bases. Germline CDR1 PRHDT, CDR2 FYEKMQ (reference sequence). The CDR3 contains 13 residues. CDR3 bases: TGTGCCAGCAGCTTCCCAGGGGGATACGAGCAGTGCTTC. Translation gives CASSFPGGYEQCF.

The chain recombines TRBV6-5 with TRBJ1-5; no reliable D call. From germline, CDR1 is MNHEY and CDR2 SVGAGI. V was cut by 2 bases and J by 6 bases, with 8 bases left in between. The CDR3 has 13 residues. DNA for the CDR3: TGTGCCAGCAGTTACGGCGGGATTCAGCCCCAGCATTTT. It codes for CASSYGGIQPQHF.

The sample holds one count of this clone. The gene calls are TRBV19 and TRBJ1-6; weak D call: TRBD1 (6 bases). V lost 4 bases and J lost 0, with 10 bases in between. CDR3 length equals 16 residues. CDR1 is LNHDA, CDR2 SQIVND, per germline (reference sequence). The CDR3 loop reads CASSRKGDSYNSPLHF. The CDR3 region has the DNA TGTGCCAGTAGTAGAAAGGGGGACTCCTATAATTCACCCCTCCACTTT.

This clone was seen only a few times. The chain employs TRBV7-6 and TRBJ2-1; the D gene could be TRBD1 or TRBD2 (6 bases each). The V gene lost 4 bases and the J gene lost 4 bases, with 23 bases spanning the gap. CDR3 length: 18 residues. Germline lookup yields CDR1 SGHVS and CDR2 FNYEAQ. The CDR3 region is CASSSLLGGQGSYNEQFF. The CDR3 DNA sequence: TGTGCCAGCAGCTCCCTTCTTGGGGGGCAGGGTTCGTACAATGAGCAGTTCTTC.

DNA of the CDR3: TGTGCCAGCAGCCAAGATTTGGAGACAGACAAGTTCTTC. Protein product: CASSQDLETDKFF. The chain joins TRBV4-2 to TRBJ2-1, with TRBD1 as a possible D gene (5 bases). The germline V gene has CDR1 LGHNA and CDR2 YNFKEQ. Trimming pared 0 bases from V and 14 bases from J, leaving 14 bases between. The CDR3 is 13 residues long.

This clone came up once. The V call is TRBV7-9, the J call TRBJ2-5; the D gene is possibly TRBD2 (5 bases). With 4 bases removed from V and 3 bases from J, the gap between germline ends came to 15 bases. The CDR3 extends over 15 amino acids. The V gene's germline CDR1 is SEHNR and CDR2 FQNEAQ (reference sequence). CDR3 sequence reads: CASSSFLVEEETQYF. In DNA, the CDR3 is TGTGCCAGCAGCTCGTTTTTGGTGGAGGAAGAGACCCAGTACTTC. Looking up the rest from reference TRBV7-9 and TRBJ2-5 gives the full variable domain: DTGVSQNPRHKITKRGQNVTFRCDPISEHNRLYWYRQTLGQGPEFLTYFQNEAQLEKSRLLSDRFSAERPKGSFSTLEIQRTEQGDSAMYLCASSSFLVEEETQYFGPGTRLLVL.

In its sample, this clone was seen a few times. The rearrangement joins TRBV27 to TRBJ1-2; D unclear. Germline values: CDR1 MNHEY, CDR2 SMNVEV (reference sequence). The CDR3 has 15 residues. The V gene lost 5 bases and the J gene lost 4 bases, with 17 bases spanning the gap. The CDR3 DNA follows: TGTGCCAGCAGTACTAACCGGGATTTGGGCTATGGCTACACCTTC. Translated, it gives CASSTNRDLGYGYTF.

CDR3 sequence: CASRLQGGVEALHF. CDR3 nucleotide sequence: TGTGCCAGCCGCTTACAGGGTGGTGTGGAGGCCCTCCACTTT. The V gene is TRBV2, the J gene TRBJ1-6; D perhaps matches TRBD1 (6 bases). The V gene's germline CDR1 is SNHLY and CDR2 FYNNEI. This CDR3 has 14 residues. V gave up 8 bases and J gave up 14 bases, with 22 bases separating them.

This clone has a handful of counts. J is TRBJ2-5 and V is TRBV5-6; 15 bases match TRBD2. The V and J ends lost 4 bases and 2 bases, in that order; junction bases with no gene match: 3. This CDR3 region has 16 residues. The germline V gene has CDR1 SGHDT and CDR2 YYEEEE. The CDR3 protein is CASSPGLAGGQETQYF. In DNA form, the CDR3 reads TGTGCCAGCAGCCCTGGACTAGCGGGGGGGCAAGAGACCCAGTACTTC.

This clone was seen only a few times. V gene TRBV19 combines with J gene TRBJ1-5; possibly TRBD1 for D (5 bases). The CDR3 consists of 17 residues. Germline V lookup: CDR1 LNHDA, CDR2 SQIVND (reference sequence). V was clipped by 6 bases and J by 5 bases, with 23 bases between them. The DNA of the CDR3 is TGTGCCAGTAGCCGGGGACTGATTATACTTGGCGATCAGCCCCAGCATTTT. It encodes CASSRGLIILGDQPQHF. The variable domain in full, completed from reference TRBV19 and TRBJ1-5, reads DGGITQSPKYLFRKEGQNVTLSCEQNLNHDAMYWYRQDPGQGLRLIYYSQIVNDFQKGDIAEGYSVSREKKESFPLTVTSAQKNPTAFYLCASSRGLIILGDQPQHFGDGTRLSIL.

The V gene is TRBV13, the J gene TRBJ2-1; TRBD1 aligns across 7 bases. The V gene's germline CDR1 is PRHDT and CDR2 FYEKMQ (reference sequence). Trimming at V came to 5 bases and at J to 2 bases, leaving 6 bases not matched to a gene. The CDR3 totals 15 residues. The CDR3 loop is CASSPWTGPYNEQFF. CDR3 nucleotides: TGTGCCAGCAGCCCCTGGACAGGACCCTACAATGAGCAGTTCTTC.

The CDR3 is CASMTNTEAFF. DNA for the CDR3: TGTGCCAGTATGACGAACACTGAAGCTTTCTTT. V gene TRBV19 combines with J gene TRBJ1-1, with D hard to call. This CDR3 region has 11 residues. In germline, CDR1 is LNHDA, CDR2 SQIVND (reference sequence). V was shortened by 7 bases and J by 1 base, with 4 bases between the two germline ends.

This clone was seen repeatedly, ten times or more. The chain carries TRBV19 and TRBJ2-3, with D perhaps TRBD2 (6 bases). Germline V CDR1 and CDR2: LNHDA, SQIVND (reference sequence). V was cut by 3 bases and J by 0 bases, with 16 bases left in between. This CDR3 contains 17 residues. The CDR3 DNA sequence: TGTGCCAGTAGTATCTGGGCGGGGAGTTCTAGCACAGATACGCAGTATTTT. The encoded protein is CASSIWAGSSSTDTQYF.